Following are 8 T cell receptor beta chains from one sample sequenced in a study of PD-L1 blockade in urothelial cancer. Time point reported: pretreatment peripheral blood. Sequencing used immunoSEQ multiplex PCR; TCRdb keeps in-frame clones, though not all of them. The sample lists roughly 77,000 clones; over 80% were seen once. Source: PBMCs, taken around atezolizumab (anti-PD-L1) treatment. These receptors were taken from a woman in her 70s with urothelial cancer.

The chain joins TRBV7-9 to TRBJ2-3; maybe TRBD1 (5 bases). This CDR3 is built from 13 residues. In germline, CDR1 is SEHNR, CDR2 FQNEAQ (reference sequence). V gave up 0 bases and J gave up 6 bases, with 7 bases separating them. The CDR3 spells CASSLAGPDTQYF. The DNA for the CDR3 is TGTGCCAGCAGCTTAGCGGGGCCCGATACGCAGTATTTT.

The sample holds a few counts of this clone. The J gene is TRBJ2-7, the V gene TRBV5-1; 11 bases map to TRBD2. The V and J ends lost 5 bases and 2 bases, in that order; junction bases with no gene match: 12. The CDR3 extends over 17 amino acids. CDR1 is SGHRS and CDR2 is YFSETQ in the germline V gene. CDR3 nucleotides: TGCGCCAGCAGTAGACTAGCGGGAACCGGGGCGACCTACGAGCAGTACTTC. Translated, it gives CASSRLAGTGATYEQYF.

The chain links TRBV5-1 to TRBJ1-1; 12 bases match TRBD1. J lost 5 bases, V lost 0 bases, and 14 bases had no gene match. CDR1 is SGHRS and CDR2 is YFSETQ in the germline V gene. This CDR3 spans 19 amino acids. CDR3 protein: CASSLAPPGQGAMGTEAFF. The CDR3 bases are TGCGCCAGCAGCTTGGCCCCTCCGGGACAGGGGGCGATGGGGACTGAAGCTTTCTTT.

A single count supports this clone. This chain joins TRBV29-1 and TRBJ2-5, with 8 bases that match TRBD1. The trim removed 6 bases at V and 11 bases at J, leaving 8 bases unmatched. This CDR3 has 11 amino acids. The V gene's germline CDR1 is SQVTM and CDR2 ANQGSEA. The CDR3 DNA sequence: TGCAGCGTGAGCCATACAGGGGGGCAGTACTTC. The encoded protein is CSVSHTGGQYF.

The chain has TRBV11-2 and TRBJ2-7; D unresolved. V was cut by 3 bases and J by 2 bases, with 14 bases left in between. This CDR3 has 15 residues. Germline V gene data show CDR1 as SGHAT and CDR2 as FQNNGV. The CDR3, as DNA: TGTGCCAGCAGCTTCCTTGGGCAGGTTACCTACGAGCAGTACTTC. Its translation is CASSFLGQVTYEQYF.

CDR3: CASSKRLAGSSYNEQFF. In DNA form, the CDR3 reads TGTGCCAGCAGCAAGAGACTAGCGGGGAGCTCCTACAATGAGCAGTTCTTC. The chain joins TRBV5-6 to TRBJ2-1, with TRBD2 identical over 11 bases. The V and J ends lost 4 bases and 0 bases, in that order; junction bases with no gene match: 6. The germline gives CDR1 SGHDT, CDR2 YYEEEE. The CDR3 loop spans 17 amino acids.

The chain is built from TRBV10-3 and TRBJ1-1; no definite D call. Germline lookup yields CDR1 ENHRY and CDR2 SYGVKD. This CDR3 has 14 residues. The V and J ends lost 0 bases and 0 bases respectively, with 5 bases between them. The CDR3 DNA reads TGTGCCATCAGTGAGTCGAGGGTGAACACTGAAGCTTTCTTT. It translates to CAISESRVNTEAFF.

The J gene is TRBJ1-2, the V gene TRBV27; D possibly corresponds to TRBD1 (6 bases). V was clipped by 3 bases and J by 2 bases, with 13 bases between them. The CDR3 has 15 residues. CDR1 MNHEY and CDR2 SMNVEV come from the germline V gene (reference sequence). Here the CDR3 DNA reads TGTGCCAGCAGTTTTCTGACGGGGGGCAACTATGGCTACACCTTC. It yields the protein CASSFLTGGNYGYTF.